This T cell receptor beta chain was profiled in a study of cytomegalovirus exposure and HLA in healthy donors. There are 15 residues in the CDR3. V was clipped by 6 bases and J by 3 bases; unmatched bases: 6. Per the germline V gene, CDR1 is MNHEY and CDR2 is SMNVEV (reference sequence). This clone has a handful of counts. 60 Vbeta and 13 Jbeta primers were used in PCR. The data were produced by immunoSEQ multiplex PCR, yet TCRdb's version contains in-frame clones alone and is incomplete. The data contain around 220,000 clones, around 80% of them singletons. The chain joins TRBV27 to TRBJ2-1; 9 bases agree with TRBD2. This sequence originates from a man in his forties in good health and CMV-seronegative. Material for sequencing was PBMCs. CDR3 amino acids: CASRRVAGDYNEQFF. Written as DNA, the CDR3 is TGTGCCAGCAGACGCGTAGCGGGAGACTACAATGAGCAGTTCTTC.